This passage covers 9 T cell receptor beta chains from one sample sequenced in a study of blood T cell repertoires in COVID-19. Method: immunoSEQ multiplex PCR; TCRdb's copy keeps in-frame clones and lacks some. The data hold over 150,000 clones, with around four fifths observed a single time. Sequencing input: PBMCs or T cells enriched from blood (not recorded which). These TCRs come from a woman in her forties or fifties who had recovered from COVID-19.

The V gene is TRBV6-5, the J gene TRBJ1-2; a possible D gene is TRBD1 (6 bases). V dropped 8 bases and J dropped 4 bases, with 14 bases sitting between them. Germline V gene lookup returns CDR1 MNHEY and CDR2 SVGAGI. The CDR3 length is 13 residues. The CDR3 reads CASGYREGYGYTF. The CDR3 DNA follows: TGTGCCAGCGGATACAGGGAAGGCTATGGCTACACCTTC.

Note on this clone: A much bigger clone sits one base away, suggesting this may be a read error. CDR3 amino acids: CASSFIAGGAYNEQFF. Written as DNA, the CDR3 is TGTGCCAGCAGTTTTATAGCGGGAGGGGCCTACAATGAGCAGTTCTTC. The chain couples TRBV3-1 (or the pseudogene TRBV3-2) to TRBJ2-1, with 11 bases fitting TRBD2. This CDR3 region has 16 residues. The V and J ends lost 6 bases and 2 bases, in that order; junction bases with no gene match: 6. Per germline, CDR1 LGHDT and CDR2 YNNKEL (reference sequence).

This clone was detected only a few times. This chain links TRBV15 with TRBJ2-3; possible D gene TRBD2, 5 bases. The CDR3 is 16 amino acids. The germline gives CDR1 LNHNV, CDR2 YYDKDF (reference sequence). Trimming cost V 5 bases and J 5 bases, with 20 bases left between them. The CDR3 loop is CATSRQKGVGKDTQYF. The CDR3 DNA sequence: TGTGCCACCAGCCGCCAGAAGGGAGTCGGGAAAGATACGCAGTATTTT.

The chain recombines TRBV5-4 with TRBJ2-3, with 7 bases identical to TRBD2. J was trimmed by 6 bases and V by 3 bases; bases with no gene match: 7. CDR1 and CDR2 (germline): SGHNT, YYREEE (reference sequence). The CDR3 totals 14 residues. Here the CDR3 DNA reads TGTGCCAGCAGCTCTAGGACTAGTGGTGATACGCAGTATTTT. Translated: CASSSRTSGDTQYF.

This chain connects TRBV3-1 (or the pseudogene TRBV3-2) to TRBJ2-7, with TRBD2 identical over 11 bases. The V and J ends lost 4 bases and 0 bases, in that order; junction bases with no gene match: 2. Germline-derived CDR1 and CDR2 are LGHDT and YNNKEL (reference sequence). This CDR3 is 15 amino acids long. The CDR3: CASSLGTSGSYEQYF. The DNA for the CDR3 is TGTGCCAGCAGCCTCGGGACTAGCGGCTCCTACGAGCAGTACTTC.

V and J are TRBV6-5 and TRBJ2-5; 8 bases match TRBD1. The CDR3 length is 15 residues. Per germline, CDR1 MNHEY and CDR2 SVGAGI. The V gene end was trimmed by 3 bases and the J gene end by 1 base; junction bases not matched to a gene: 4. DNA of the CDR3: TGTGCCAGCAGTTATCGACAGGGGTTCCAAGAGACCCAGTACTTC. The encoded protein is CASSYRQGFQETQYF.

The V gene is TRBV19, the J gene TRBJ1-2; tentative D call: TRBD1 (6 bases). The CDR3 loop spans 15 amino acids. Per the germline V gene, CDR1 is LNHDA and CDR2 is SQIVND (reference sequence). Trimming removed 8 bases at V and 5 bases at J, with 21 bases between. The CDR3 DNA is TGTGCCAGTTCGGACACAGGGTACGTGGTGTATGGCTACACCTTC. It yields the protein CASSDTGYVVYGYTF. Filled out from reference TRBV19 and TRBJ1-2, the complete variable domain reads DGGITQSPKYLFRKEGQNVTLSCEQNLNHDAMYWYRQDPGQGLRLIYYSQIVNDFQKGDIAEGYSVSREKKESFPLTVTSAQKNPTAFYLCASSDTGYVVYGYTFGSGTRLTVV.

This clone appeared a few times. The chain uses TRBV5-4 and TRBJ1-1; D is ambiguous. Germline assignment: CDR1 SGHNT and CDR2 YYREEE (reference sequence). The CDR3 sequence is 14 residues long. The V and J ends lost 3 bases and 0 bases respectively, with 9 bases between them. The CDR3, as DNA: TGTGCCAGCAGCTCGGGAATTTTGAACACTGAAGCTTTCTTT. Translating it yields CASSSGILNTEAFF.

J is TRBJ2-3 and V is TRBV7-3, with 8 bases fitting TRBD1. Trimming took 6 bases from V and 6 from J; bases not matched to a gene: 11. Germline CDR1 SGHTA, CDR2 FQGTGA. The CDR3 runs to 15 residues. CDR3 coding DNA: TGTGCCAGCAGATTACGCCAGGGGGCAGGGGATACGCAGTATTTT. Amino acids: CASRLRQGAGDTQYF. Based on the CDR3 plus reference TRBV7-3 and TRBJ2-3, the full variable domain is GAGVSQTPSNKVTEKGKYVELRCDPISGHTALYWYRQSLGQGPEFLIYFQGTGAADDSGLPNDRFFAVRPEGSVSTLKIQRTERGDSAVYLCASRLRQGAGDTQYFGPGTRLTVL.